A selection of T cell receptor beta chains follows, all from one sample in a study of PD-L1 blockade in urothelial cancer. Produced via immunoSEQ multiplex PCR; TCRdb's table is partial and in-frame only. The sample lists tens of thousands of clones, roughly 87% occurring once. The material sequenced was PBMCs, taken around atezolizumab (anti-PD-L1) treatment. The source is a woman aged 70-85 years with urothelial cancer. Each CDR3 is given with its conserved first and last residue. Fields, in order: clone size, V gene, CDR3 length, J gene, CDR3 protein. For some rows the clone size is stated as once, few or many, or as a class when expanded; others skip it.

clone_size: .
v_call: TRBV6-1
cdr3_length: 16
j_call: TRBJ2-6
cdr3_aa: CASSEGASSGANVLTF

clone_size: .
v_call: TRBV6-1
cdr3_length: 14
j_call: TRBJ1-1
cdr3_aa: CASSAPGQHTEAFF

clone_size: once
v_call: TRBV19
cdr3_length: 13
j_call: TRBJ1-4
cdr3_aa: CASRGPGYEKLFF

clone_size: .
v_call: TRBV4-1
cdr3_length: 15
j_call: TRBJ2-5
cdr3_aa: CASSQGRGFQETQYF

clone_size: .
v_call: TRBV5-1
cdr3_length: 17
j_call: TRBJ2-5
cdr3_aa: CASSLAGLAGGVETQYF

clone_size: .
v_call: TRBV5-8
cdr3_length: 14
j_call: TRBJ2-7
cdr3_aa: CASSRGRALLEQYF

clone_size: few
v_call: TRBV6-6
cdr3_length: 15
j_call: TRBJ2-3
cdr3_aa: CASSGRTGITDTQYF

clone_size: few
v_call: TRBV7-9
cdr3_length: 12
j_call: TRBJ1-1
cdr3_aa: CASSLGGSEAFF

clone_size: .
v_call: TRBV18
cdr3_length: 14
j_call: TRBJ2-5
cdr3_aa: CASSHQALGETQYF

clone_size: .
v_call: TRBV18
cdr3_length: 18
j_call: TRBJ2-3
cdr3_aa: CASSPLRSSGFSTDTQYF

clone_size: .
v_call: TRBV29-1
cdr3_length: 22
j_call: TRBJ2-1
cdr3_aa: CSVAGTGEGLASSRRPYNEQFF

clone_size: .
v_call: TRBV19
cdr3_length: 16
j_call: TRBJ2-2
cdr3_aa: CASSKRLAGGTGELFF

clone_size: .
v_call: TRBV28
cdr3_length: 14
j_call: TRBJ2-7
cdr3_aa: CASRVAGGVYEQYF

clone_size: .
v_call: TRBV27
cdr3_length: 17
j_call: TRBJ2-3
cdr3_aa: CASRRSPTGTRTDTQYF

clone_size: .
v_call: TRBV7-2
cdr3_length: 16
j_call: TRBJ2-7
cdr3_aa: CASSTSSGRNPYEQYF

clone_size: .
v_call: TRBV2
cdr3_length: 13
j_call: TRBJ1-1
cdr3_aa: CAAVENANTEAFF

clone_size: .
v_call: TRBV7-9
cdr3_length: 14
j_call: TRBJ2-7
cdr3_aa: CASSPSLRAYEQYF

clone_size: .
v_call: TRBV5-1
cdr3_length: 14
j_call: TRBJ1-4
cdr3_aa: CASSFGLQNEKLFF

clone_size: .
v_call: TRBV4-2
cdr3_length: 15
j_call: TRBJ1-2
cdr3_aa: CASSQVAGPNYGYTF

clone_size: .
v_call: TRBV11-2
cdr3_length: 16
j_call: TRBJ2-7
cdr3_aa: CASSRPPGQGAGEQYF

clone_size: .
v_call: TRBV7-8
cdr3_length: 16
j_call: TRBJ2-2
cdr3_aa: CASSLTGQGGTGELFF

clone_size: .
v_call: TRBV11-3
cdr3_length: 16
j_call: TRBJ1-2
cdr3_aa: CASSLDGRGRNYGYTF

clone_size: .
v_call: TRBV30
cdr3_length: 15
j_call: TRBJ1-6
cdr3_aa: CAWSGDRGRDSPLHF

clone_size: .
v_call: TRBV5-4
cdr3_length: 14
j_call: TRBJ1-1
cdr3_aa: CASSLDRRNTEAFF

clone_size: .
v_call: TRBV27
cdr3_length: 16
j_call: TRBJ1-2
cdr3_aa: CASSQNRDSGVFGYTF

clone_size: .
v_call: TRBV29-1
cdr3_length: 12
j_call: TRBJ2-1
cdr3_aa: CSVVPGTNEQFF

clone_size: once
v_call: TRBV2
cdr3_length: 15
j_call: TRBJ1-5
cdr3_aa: CASSDRPGGNQPQHF